The T cell receptor beta chain under discussion was sequenced for a study of cytomegalovirus exposure and HLA in healthy donors. Whole-study context: The 120 validation repertoires and the approximately 630 first-cohort repertoires shared a platform, a later analysis reported.

Study conclusions and caveats: Three CMV-associated chains were confirmed in vitro to be specific for CMV antigens. The investigators catalogued 150 to 200 TCR beta chains as cytomegalovirus-associated. There were some public TCRs occurring in many donors, but most TCR sequences were rare.

With 8 bases clipped from V and 2 bases from J, the junction kept 9 bases outside the gene matches. Germline lookup yields CDR1 MDHEN and CDR2 SYDVKM. The CDR3 has 14 residues. This clone came up a few times. Its antigen is unknown. This table comes from immunoSEQ multiplex PCR, and its TCRdb copy is limited to in-frame clones, with some not included. Of about 360,000 clones in the sample, roughly 88% were seen once. The sequence came from a woman under 30 in good health and CMV-seronegative. The material sequenced was PBMCs. The genes are TRBV28 and TRBJ2-7, with 7 bases lining up with TRBD1. This chain's CDR3 is CASGLQGPPYEQYF. CDR3 nucleotides: TGTGCCAGCGGATTACAGGGGCCCCCCTACGAGCAGTACTTC.